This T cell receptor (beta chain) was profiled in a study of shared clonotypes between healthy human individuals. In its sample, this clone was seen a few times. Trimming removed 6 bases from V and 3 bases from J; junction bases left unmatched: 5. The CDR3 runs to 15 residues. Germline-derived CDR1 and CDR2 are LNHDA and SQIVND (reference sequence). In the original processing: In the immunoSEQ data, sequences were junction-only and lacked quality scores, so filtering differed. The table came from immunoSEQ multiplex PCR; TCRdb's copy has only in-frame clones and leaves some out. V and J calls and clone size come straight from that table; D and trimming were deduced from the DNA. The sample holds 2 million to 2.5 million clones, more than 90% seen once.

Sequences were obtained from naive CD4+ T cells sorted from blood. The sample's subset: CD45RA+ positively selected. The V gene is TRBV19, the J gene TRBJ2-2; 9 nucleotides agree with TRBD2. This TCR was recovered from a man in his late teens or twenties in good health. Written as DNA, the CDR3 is TGTGCCAGTAGGATTAGCGGGAGTTACACCGGGGAGCTGTTTTTT. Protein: CASRISGSYTGELFF.